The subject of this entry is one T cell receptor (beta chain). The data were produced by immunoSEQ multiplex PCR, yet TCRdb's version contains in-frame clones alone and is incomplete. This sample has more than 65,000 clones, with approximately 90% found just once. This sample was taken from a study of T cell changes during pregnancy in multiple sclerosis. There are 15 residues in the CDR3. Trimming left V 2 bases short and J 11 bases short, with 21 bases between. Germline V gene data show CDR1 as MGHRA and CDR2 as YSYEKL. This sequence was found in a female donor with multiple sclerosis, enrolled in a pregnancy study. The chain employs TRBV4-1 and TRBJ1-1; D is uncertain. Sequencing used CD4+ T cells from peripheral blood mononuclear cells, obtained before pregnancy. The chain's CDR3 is CASSQLGSKGVGAFF. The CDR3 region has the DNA TGCGCCAGCAGCCAATTAGGAAGTAAGGGAGTGGGGGCTTTCTTT.